Listed below are T cell receptor beta chains from one sample, sequenced in a study of blood T cell repertoires in COVID-19. Assay used: immunoSEQ multiplex PCR; TCRdb lists only in-frame clones, some missing. The sample has some 100,000 clones, roughly nine tenths seen once. Sequenced sample: peripheral blood. The source of these receptors is a man between 50 and 59 years old with active COVID-19. Both conserved end residues are part of each CDR3. Each record gives: J gene, D gene, V gene, clone size, CDR3 DNA, CDR3 protein. The D gene is left open where the match is weak. Expanded clones are given a class, and other clones once, few, many or no size at all.

TRBJ2-1	TRBD2	TRBV9	.	TGTGCCAGCAGCGTAGCTCCCCCAAGCGGGGGACACAATGAGCAGTTCTTC	CASSVAPPSGGHNEQFF
TRBJ2-5	TRBD1	TRBV4-1	.	TGCGCCAGCAGCCCACCGGGACAGGGGGCAGAGACCCAGTACTTC	CASSPPGQGAETQYF
TRBJ1-1	.	TRBV6-5	once	TGTGCCAGCAGTTACGGGGGGATACAAATGAACACTGAAGCTTTCTTT	CASSYGGIQMNTEAFF
TRBJ2-5	TRBD1	TRBV18	.	TGTGCCAGCTCACCACCCCAGGGGGCGCCCAGCGAGACCCAGTACTTC	CASSPPQGAPSETQYF
TRBJ2-3	TRBD1	TRBV2	.	TGTGCCAGCAGTACCGGGACAGGGTCCACAGATACGCAGTATTTT	CASSTGTGSTDTQYF
TRBJ2-3	.	TRBV14	once	TGTGCCAGCAGCCAAGAAGGCGGGGGCCTGGCGGATACGCAGTATTTT	CASSQEGGGLADTQYF
TRBJ2-3	TRBD2	TRBV7-2	.	TGTGCCAGCAGCCGTGGGGGAAGCGGGAAGAATACGCAGTATTTT	CASSRGGSGKNTQYF
TRBJ1-1	.	TRBV3-1/TRBV3-2	.	TGTGCCAGCAGCCTCAGGGAGGGGAACACTGAAGCTTTCTTT	CASSLREGNTEAFF
TRBJ2-2	TRBD1	TRBV2	.	TGTGCCAGCAGGCCCGGGACAGGAGGAACCGGGGAGCTGTTTTTT	CASRPGTGGTGELFF
TRBJ2-3	.	TRBV6-4	.	TGTGCCAGCAGTGACTCGCCGGGGTTTGGGACAGATACGCAGTATTTT	CASSDSPGFGTDTQYF
TRBJ1-1	.	TRBV5-1	.	TGCGCCAGCAGCTTGGGCGGATCGGGGACTGAAGCTTTCTTT	CASSLGGSGTEAFF
TRBJ2-2	.	TRBV13	once	TGTGCCAGCAGCCCCCGGGCCGGGGAGCTGTTTTTT	CASSPRAGELFF
TRBJ2-7	.	TRBV6-1	.	TGTGCCAGCAGTGACGGGACGGGACATGTGTCGGGTGAGCAGTACTTC	CASSDGTGHVSGEQYF
TRBJ1-5	.	TRBV19	.	TGTGCCAGTTCAGGGGCACCCGGTCAGCCCCAGCATTTT	CASSGAPGQPQHF
TRBJ1-1	.	TRBV25-1	.	TGTGCCACCAAAGGGGCCTTAACTGAAGCTTTCTTT	CATKGALTEAFF
TRBJ2-2	.	TRBV24-1	.	TGTGCCACCAGTGATAACAGGCACACCGGGGAGCTGTTTTTT	CATSDNRHTGELFF
TRBJ2-3	.	TRBV27	.	TGTGCCAGCAGTTTTAGTAGCGCCTTGGGTGATACGCAGTATTTT	CASSFSSALGDTQYF
TRBJ1-2	TRBD1	TRBV15	.	TGTGCCACCAGCGGACAGGGGGACTACGGCTACACCTTC	CATSGQGDYGYTF
TRBJ1-1	TRBD1	TRBV7-9	.	TGTGCCAGCAGCTATGGGACAGGGCACCTGAACACTGAAGCTTTCTTT	CASSYGTGHLNTEAFF
TRBJ1-5	.	TRBV12-3/TRBV12-4	.	TGTGCCAGCTGCGTCATGGGCAATCAGCCCCAGCATTTT	CASCVMGNQPQHF
TRBJ1-1	.	TRBV11-3	.	TGTGCCAGCAGCCTGACAGTGAACACTGAAGCTTTCTTT	CASSLTVNTEAFF
TRBJ2-5	TRBD2	TRBV15	.	TGTGCCACCAGCCACGGTGCCAATCCTAGCGGGGGTGAGACCCAGTACTTC	CATSHGANPSGGETQYF
TRBJ2-3	.	TRBV5-6	.	TGTGCCAGCACCCAGGGTCCCAATCTCCCTGATATGCAGTATTTT	CASTQGPNLPDMQYF
TRBJ1-3	TRBD1	TRBV3-1/TRBV3-2	.	TGTGCCAGCAGCAATCAGGACAGGCCCTCTGGAAACACCATATATTTT	CASSNQDRPSGNTIYF
TRBJ1-5	.	TRBV13	.	TGTGCCAGCAGCTTGGGGGGGAGGGGTTCCAATCAGCCCCAGCATTTT	CASSLGGRGSNQPQHF
TRBJ1-2	TRBD1	TRBV25-1	.	TGTGCCAGCAGCCCTGGGACAGCTGGGGACTATGGCTACACCTTC	CASSPGTAGDYGYTF
TRBJ1-1	TRBD1	TRBV19	few	TGTGCCAGTAGTAAAAGACAGGGGGAGAACACTGAAGCTTTCTTT	CASSKRQGENTEAFF
TRBJ2-5	.	TRBV10-2	.	TGCGCCAGCAGTGAGGGGCCGAAAGAGACCCAGTACTTC	CASSEGPKETQYF
TRBJ1-1	TRBD1	TRBV11-2	.	TGTGCCAGCAGCTTAGGACAGGGAAGTTCTGAAGCTTTCTTT	CASSLGQGSSEAFF
TRBJ2-7	TRBD1	TRBV11-3	medium-sized	TGTGCCAGCAGCCCCGGGACAGACTACGAGCAGTACTTC	CASSPGTDYEQYF
TRBJ1-5	.	TRBV6-5	.	TGTGCCAGCAGGGAGAGACAGTCCCGGAGGCCCCAGCATTTT	CASRERQSRRPQHF
TRBJ1-5	.	TRBV5-1	.	TGCGCCAGCAGCCCAGGACAGCCGAATCAGCCCCAGCATTTT	CASSPGQPNQPQHF
TRBJ1-1	TRBD1	TRBV6-5	once	TGTGCCAGCAGCCCATGGACAGGCCGCACTGAAGCTTTCTTT	CASSPWTGRTEAFF
TRBJ1-3	TRBD1	TRBV19	few	TGTGCCAGTAGTATAAGGACAGGGTCTGGAAACACCATATATTTT	CASSIRTGSGNTIYF
TRBJ1-1	.	TRBV6-5	.	TGTGCCAGCAGTAGGAGACGGCACACTGAAGCTTTCTTT	CASSRRRHTEAFF
TRBJ2-6	TRBD2	TRBV19	.	TGTGCCAGTAGTTATGGGGGGGGATCTGGGGCCAACGTCCTGACTTTC	CASSYGGGSGANVLTF
TRBJ2-3	TRBD2	TRBV7-9	.	TGTGCCAGCAGCTTAGCTGGACTAGTCGGCACAGATACGCAGTATTTT	CASSLAGLVGTDTQYF
TRBJ1-5	TRBD1	TRBV19	.	TGTGCCAGTACCTCGGCGGACAGGGGGAATCAGCCCCAGCATTTT	CASTSADRGNQPQHF
TRBJ2-2	TRBD2	TRBV9	.	TGTGCCAGCAGCGTTAGCGGGAGAGGGACCGGGGAGCTGTTTTTT	CASSVSGRGTGELFF
TRBJ1-1	TRBD1	TRBV7-2	.	TGTGCCAGCAGATCAACAGGGGGAAACACTGAAGCTTTCTTT	CASRSTGGNTEAFF
TRBJ2-1	TRBD1	TRBV11-3	.	TGTGCCAGCAGCTTAGGGGGGACAGGGTGGGATGAGCAGTTCTTC	CASSLGGTGWDEQFF
TRBJ2-5	TRBD1	TRBV5-1	.	TGCGCCAGCAGCTTCGGGACAGGGATCGAGACCCAGTACTTC	CASSFGTGIETQYF
TRBJ2-7	TRBD1	TRBV7-9	.	TGTGCCAGCAGCCCGGGACAGGGCGGCTCCTACGAGCAGTACTTC	CASSPGQGGSYEQYF
TRBJ2-3	.	TRBV5-4	.	TGTGCCAGCAGCTTGAGGCAGGGTACAGATACGCAGTATTTT	CASSLRQGTDTQYF
TRBJ1-1	.	TRBV4-1	.	TGCGCCAGCAGCCAATCAACAATCTCTGAAGCTTTCTTT	CASSQSTISEAFF
TRBJ1-4	.	TRBV3-1/TRBV3-2	.	TGTGCCAGCAGTCCTCAGTCTGCAACTAATGAAAAACTGTTTTTT	CASSPQSATNEKLFF
TRBJ1-6	TRBD1	TRBV5-1	.	TGCGCCAGCAGCGGACAGGGGAGTAATTCACCCCTCCACTTT	CASSGQGSNSPLHF
TRBJ1-5	.	TRBV9	.	TGTGCCAGCAGCGTTGGGGAGGGGGATCAGCATTTT	CASSVGEGDQHF
TRBJ1-5	TRBD1	TRBV19	.	TGTGCCAGTAGTCCCGGAAACAGGGGGGTGAGCAATCAGCCCCAGCATTTT	CASSPGNRGVSNQPQHF
TRBJ2-1	TRBD2	TRBV19	.	TGTGCCAGTAGTATAGGGGGGGGACCTTACAATGAGCAGTTCTTC	CASSIGGGPYNEQFF
TRBJ2-3	TRBD2	TRBV7-9	.	TGTGCCAGCAGCTTAGCAGCGGGGGCTGCGCCTGGTACGCAGTATTTT	CASSLAAGAAPGTQYF
TRBJ1-1	.	TRBV4-2	.	TGTGCCAGCAGCCAAGATCCCCGGGATACTGAAGCTTTCTTT	CASSQDPRDTEAFF
TRBJ1-1	TRBD1	TRBV5-4	few	TGTGCCAGCAGCTTGGATGACAGGGCGAACACTGAAGCTTTCTTT	CASSLDDRANTEAFF
TRBJ1-1	TRBD1	TRBV19	.	TGTGCCAGTAGTCCGCCGACAGGGCCGGGCACTGAAGCTTTCTTT	CASSPPTGPGTEAFF
TRBJ1-5	.	TRBV19	.	TGTGCCAGTAGTATAGATGTCCAGGGAAATCAGCCCCAGCATTTT	CASSIDVQGNQPQHF
TRBJ2-7	.	TRBV6-2/TRBV6-3	.	TGTGCCAGCAGCACTACCTACGAGCAGTACTTC	CASSTTYEQYF
TRBJ2-3	.	TRBV10-1	few	TGCGCCAGCAGTCCAGCTGACAGGAAGACAGATACGCAGTATTTT	CASSPADRKTDTQYF
TRBJ2-1	.	TRBV7-7	once	TGTGCCAGCAGCTTAGCTGACAGTGGGAATGAGCAGTTCTTC	CASSLADSGNEQFF
TRBJ2-3	.	TRBV5-1	.	TGCGCCAGCAGCTTGGCCGGGGGACCCGGCACAGATACGCAGTATTTT	CASSLAGGPGTDTQYF
TRBJ2-1	TRBD1	TRBV19	.	TGTGCCAGTAGTATCACGACCGGGACAGGCCGTGTCTTTAGCTACAATGAGCAGTTCTTC	CASSITTGTGRVFSYNEQFF